Listed here is a single TCR beta chain. The sample comes from a study of blood T cell repertoires in COVID-19. In germline, CDR1 is LNHDA, CDR2 SQIVND (reference sequence). The germline V and J ends were trimmed by 4 bases and 4 bases, with 8 bases remaining between them. There are 14 residues in the CDR3. Profiled with immunoSEQ multiplex PCR; TCRdb holds only in-frame clones, not every one. Counted here are 200,000 to 300,000 clones, around nine tenths occurring once; the ten biggest clones make up around 10%. The sequenced sample was peripheral blood. The chain links TRBV19 to TRBJ1-6; D may be TRBD1 (5 bases). The clonotype originates from a man in his forties or fifties who had recovered from COVID-19. The CDR3 protein is CASSTGQYNSPLHF. Written as DNA, the CDR3 is TGTGCCAGTAGTACCGGACAATATAATTCACCCCTCCACTTT.